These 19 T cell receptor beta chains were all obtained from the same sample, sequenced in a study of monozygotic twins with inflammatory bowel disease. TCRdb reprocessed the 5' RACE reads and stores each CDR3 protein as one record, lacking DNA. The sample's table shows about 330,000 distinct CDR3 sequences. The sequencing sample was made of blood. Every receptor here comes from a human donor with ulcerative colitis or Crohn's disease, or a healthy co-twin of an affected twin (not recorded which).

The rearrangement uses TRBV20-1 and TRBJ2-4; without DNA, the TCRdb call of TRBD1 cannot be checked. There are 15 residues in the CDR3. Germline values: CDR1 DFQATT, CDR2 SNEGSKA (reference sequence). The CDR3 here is CSAGGQTIAKNIQYF.

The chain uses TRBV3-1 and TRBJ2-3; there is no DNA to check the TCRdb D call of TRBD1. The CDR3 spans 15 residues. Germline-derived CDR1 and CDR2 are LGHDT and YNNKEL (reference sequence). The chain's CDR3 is CASSSSGGWADTQYF.

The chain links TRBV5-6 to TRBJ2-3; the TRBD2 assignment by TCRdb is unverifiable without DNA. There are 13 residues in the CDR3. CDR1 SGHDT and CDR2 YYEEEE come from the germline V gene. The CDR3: CASSSGASDTQYF.

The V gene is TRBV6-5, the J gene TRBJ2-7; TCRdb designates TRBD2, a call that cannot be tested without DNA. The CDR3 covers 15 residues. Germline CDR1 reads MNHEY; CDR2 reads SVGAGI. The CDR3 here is CASSYSRQGVSEQYF.

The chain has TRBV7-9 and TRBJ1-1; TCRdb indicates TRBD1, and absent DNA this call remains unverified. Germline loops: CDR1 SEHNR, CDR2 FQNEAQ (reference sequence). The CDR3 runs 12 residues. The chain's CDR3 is CASSSTGTEAFF.

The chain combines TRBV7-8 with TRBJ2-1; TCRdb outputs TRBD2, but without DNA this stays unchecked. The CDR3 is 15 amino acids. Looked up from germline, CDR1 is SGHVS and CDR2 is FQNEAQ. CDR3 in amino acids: CASRARVSTDNEQFF. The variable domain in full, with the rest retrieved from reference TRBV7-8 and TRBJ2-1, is GAGVSQSPRYKVAKRGQDVALRCDPISGHVSLFWYQQALGQGPEFLTYFQNEAQLDKSGLPSDRFFAERPEGSVSTLKIQRTQQEDSAVYLCASRARVSTDNEQFFGPGTRLTVL.

CDR3 residues: CASSPQSSIAANEQYF. The V call is TRBV7-2, the J call TRBJ2-7. This CDR3 has 16 amino acids. Germline V gene sequence: CDR1 SGHTA, CDR2 FQGNSA.

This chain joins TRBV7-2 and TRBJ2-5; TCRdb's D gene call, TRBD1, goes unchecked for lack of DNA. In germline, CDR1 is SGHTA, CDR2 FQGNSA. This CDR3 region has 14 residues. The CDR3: CASSSRDQQETQYF.

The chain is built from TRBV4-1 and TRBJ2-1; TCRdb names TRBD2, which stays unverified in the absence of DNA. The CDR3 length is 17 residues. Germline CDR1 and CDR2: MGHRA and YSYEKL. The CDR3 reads CASSHPSRLLSYNEQFF.

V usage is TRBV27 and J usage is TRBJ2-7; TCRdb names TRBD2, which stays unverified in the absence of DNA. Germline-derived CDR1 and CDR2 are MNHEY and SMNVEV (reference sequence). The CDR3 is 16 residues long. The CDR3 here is CASSLEPGLGTYEQYF.

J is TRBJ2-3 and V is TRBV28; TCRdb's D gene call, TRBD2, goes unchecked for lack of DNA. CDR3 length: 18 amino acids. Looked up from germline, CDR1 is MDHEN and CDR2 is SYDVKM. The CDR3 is CASRSPPGTSGPGDTQYF.

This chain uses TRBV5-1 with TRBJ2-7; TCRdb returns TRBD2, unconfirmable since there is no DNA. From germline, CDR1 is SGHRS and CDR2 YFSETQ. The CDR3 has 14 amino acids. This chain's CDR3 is CASSLAGLSYEQYF.

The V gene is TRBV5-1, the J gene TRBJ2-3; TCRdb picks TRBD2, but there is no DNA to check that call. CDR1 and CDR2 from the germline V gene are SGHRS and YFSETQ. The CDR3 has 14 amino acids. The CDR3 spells CASSPGGPVDTQYF.

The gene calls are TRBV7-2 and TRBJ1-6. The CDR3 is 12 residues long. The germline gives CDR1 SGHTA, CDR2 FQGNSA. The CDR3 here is CASSFGYSPLHF. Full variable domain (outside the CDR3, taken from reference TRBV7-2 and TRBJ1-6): GAGVSQSPSNKVTEKGKDVELRCDPISGHTALYWYRQSLGQGLEFLIYFQGNSAPDKSGLPSDRFSAERTGGSVSTLTIQRTQQEDSAVYLCASSFGYSPLHFGNGTRLTVT.

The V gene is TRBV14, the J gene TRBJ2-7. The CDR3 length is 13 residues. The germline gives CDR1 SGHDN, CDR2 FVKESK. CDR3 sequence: CASSRVEGYEQYF.

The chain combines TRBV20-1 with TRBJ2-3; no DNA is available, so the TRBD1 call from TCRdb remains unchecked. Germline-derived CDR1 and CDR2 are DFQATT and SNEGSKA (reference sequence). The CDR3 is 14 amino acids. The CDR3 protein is CSAPPGLSLGTQYF.

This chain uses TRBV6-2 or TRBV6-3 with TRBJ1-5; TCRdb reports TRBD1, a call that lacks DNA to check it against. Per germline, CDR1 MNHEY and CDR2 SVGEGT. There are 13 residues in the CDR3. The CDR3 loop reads CASSPGGNHPQHF.

CDR3 in amino acids: CAISAGGGGYNEQFF. This rearrangement joins TRBV10-3 to TRBJ2-1; TCRdb lists TRBD1, though no DNA is available to test this call. The length of the CDR3 is 15 residues. Germline V gene lookup returns CDR1 ENHRY and CDR2 SYGVKD.

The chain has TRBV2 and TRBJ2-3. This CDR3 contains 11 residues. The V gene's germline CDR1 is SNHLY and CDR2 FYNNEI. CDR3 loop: CASNLVDTQYF.